These T cell receptor beta chains were read from a single sample in a study of blood T cells in healthy people across ages. MiXCR was run by TCRdb on the 5' RACE reads, yielding one entry per CDR3 protein. This sample yields hundreds of thousands of distinct CDR3 sequences, of which 45% to 50% are seen a single time; about a third belongs to the top ten. Sequencing was performed on blood. The receptors were sampled from an older woman in good health. The conserved cysteine and the conserved F or W are not part of the CDR3 here. Each record gives: J gene, D gene, V gene, CDR3 length, CDR3 protein. A D gene is named only where the DNA matches it firmly.

>TRBJ2-2|NA|TRBV2|14
ASSEFRFSGSGELF
>TRBJ2-3|TRBD1|TRBV18|13
ASSATGGSTDTQY
>TRBJ2-7|NA|TRBV2|10
ASTMTVYEQY
>TRBJ2-7|TRBD2|TRBV7-2|13
ASSSSGRAHNEQY
>TRBJ2-5|NA|TRBV20-1|9
SAKHQETQY
>TRBJ1-5|TRBD1|TRBV5-1|12
ASSLAGGLQPQH
>TRBJ2-5|NA|TRBV18|12
ASSPFRIQETQY
>TRBJ2-3|TRBD2|TRBV6-5|16
ASSYLAGGPSSTDTQY
>TRBJ2-4|NA|TRBV27|11
ASSPQGGYIQY
>TRBJ1-5|NA|TRBV4-3|13
ASSQEDGSGQPQH
>TRBJ1-4|NA|TRBV6-2/TRBV6-3|11
ASSLDGYEKLF
>TRBJ1-2|NA|TRBV28|11
ASSLRRGYGYT
>TRBJ2-5|TRBD1|TRBV29-1|11
SVVARGLETQY
>TRBJ1-4|NA|TRBV12-3/TRBV12-4|13
ASSPQLATNEKLF
>NA|TRBD2|TRBV15|14
ATSRDTGGPAAEQY
>TRBJ2-5|NA|TRBV7-9|11
ASSLWGAETQY
>TRBJ1-2|TRBD1|TRBV27|11
ASSTRDRDGYT
>TRBJ2-1|NA|TRBV2|12
ARARLSSYNEQF
>TRBJ2-1|TRBD1|TRBV11-2|14
ASSPSTGTVEETQF
>TRBJ2-1|TRBD2|TRBV7-9|12
ASSPQREGNEQF
>NA|NA|TRBV9|12
ASSSKQGQETQF
>TRBJ2-1|TRBD2|TRBV7-2|14
ASIEAGTSGYNEQF